The 24 T cell receptor beta chains in this list originate from one sample, sequenced in a study of blood T cell repertoires in COVID-19. The data were produced by immunoSEQ multiplex PCR, yet TCRdb's version contains in-frame clones alone and is incomplete. The sample gives 200,000 to 250,000 clones, 84% of which show up once; 7.8% is in the top ten. What was sequenced was peripheral blood. The receptors stem from an elderly woman with COVID-19, enrolled during active disease.

V gene TRBV29-1 combines with J gene TRBJ2-2; D might be TRBD2 (5 bases). The CDR3 totals 16 residues. Trimming removed 7 bases at V and 0 bases at J, with 18 bases between. The germline V gene has CDR1 SQVTM and CDR2 ANQGSEA. The CDR3 reads CSARTTDYANTGELFF. The DNA of the CDR3 is TGCAGCGCCAGAACCACAGACTACGCGAACACCGGGGAGCTGTTTTTT.

This clone has a handful of counts. This chain connects TRBV3-1 (or the pseudogene TRBV3-2) to TRBJ1-2; D is unresolved. The V and J ends lost 1 base and 8 bases respectively, with 14 bases between them. The germline V gene encodes CDR1 LGHDT and CDR2 YNNKEL (reference sequence). The CDR3 extends over 14 amino acids. DNA for the CDR3: TGTGCCAGCAGCCAAGTTGGCAGCTCCGGGGGCTACACCTTC. Translation gives CASSQVGSSGGYTF.

This rearrangement joins TRBV10-3 to TRBJ1-3; no firm D call. The ends were cut back, 6 bases at V and 0 bases at J, with 12 bases in the middle. Germline CDR1 reads ENHRY; CDR2 reads SYGVKD. CDR3 length: 15 residues. The CDR3 region is CAIRGRGISGNTIYF. The DNA for the CDR3 is TGTGCCATCAGAGGGAGAGGGATCTCTGGAAACACCATATATTTT.

The chain joins TRBV7-8 to TRBJ1-2; D is perhaps TRBD1 (6 bases). Trimming removed 1 base at V and 8 bases at J, with 8 bases between. Per the germline V gene, CDR1 is SGHVS and CDR2 is FQNEAQ. The CDR3 is made up of 12 amino acids. CDR3 in amino acids: CASSLDRAGYTF. The DNA of the CDR3 is TGTGCCAGCAGCTTAGACAGGGCCGGCTACACCTTC.

J is TRBJ1-2 and V is TRBV7-2; no clear D gene. The germline V gene encodes CDR1 SGHTA and CDR2 FQGNSA. The V gene lost 3 bases and the J gene lost 4 bases, with 6 bases spanning the gap. This CDR3 is built from 12 residues. DNA for the CDR3: TGTGCCAGCAGCTTCGAGGCCTATGGCTACACCTTC. It yields the protein CASSFEAYGYTF.

The chain is built from TRBV19 and TRBJ1-1; 10 nucleotides agree with TRBD1. Germline CDR1 and CDR2: LNHDA and SQIVND (reference sequence). V dropped 7 bases and J dropped 4; count of bases not matched to a gene: 9. The CDR3 has 15 amino acids. The DNA of the CDR3 is TGTGCCAGTACCACAGTGGGACAGGGGAGCACTGAAGCTTTCTTT. It is translated as CASTTVGQGSTEAFF. The full variable domain, in which reference TRBV19 and TRBJ1-1 provide the parts outside the CDR3, is DGGITQSPKYLFRKEGQNVTLSCEQNLNHDAMYWYRQDPGQGLRLIYYSQIVNDFQKGDIAEGYSVSREKKESFPLTVTSAQKNPTAFYLCASTTVGQGSTEAFFGQGTRLTVV.

The J gene is TRBJ1-5, the V gene TRBV6-1; unclear D gene. Between the trimmed V and J ends, which lost 0 bases and 9 bases, there was a span of 6 bases. Germline lookup yields CDR1 MNHNS and CDR2 SASEGT. The CDR3 has 12 amino acids. The CDR3 DNA reads as TGTGCCAGCAGTGAAGCGCGCGGGCCCCAGCATTTT. This sequence encodes CASSEARGPQHF.

This chain connects TRBV7-8 to TRBJ2-1, with D possibly matching TRBD2 (6 bases). V was trimmed by 2 bases and J by 1 base, leaving 18 bases between them. This CDR3 has 18 amino acids. The germline V gene has CDR1 SGHVS and CDR2 FQNEAQ. In nucleotides, the CDR3 is TGTGCCAGCAGCTTAAGTTCCATAGCGGCCTCTTCCTACAATGAGCAGTTCTTC. Its protein is CASSLSSIAASSYNEQFF.

The chain has TRBV5-1 and TRBJ2-5; 8 bases are shared with TRBD1. CDR3 length: 22 amino acids. CDR1 is SGHRS and CDR2 is YFSETQ in the germline V gene. Trimming removed 4 bases from V and 3 bases from J; junction bases left unmatched: 29. The CDR3 bases are TGCGCCAGCAGCAACCCAGGGACATGGAGAGGGACAGGTCGGCTAGCGAAAGAGACCCAGTACTTC. As protein: CASSNPGTWRGTGRLAKETQYF.

The rearrangement joins TRBV18 to TRBJ1-1, with D possibly matching TRBD1 (5 bases). The CDR3 has 18 residues. The germline CDR1 and CDR2 sequences are KGHSH and LQKENI. V dropped 0 bases and J dropped 1 base, with 18 bases sitting between them. In DNA form, the CDR3 reads TGTGCCAGCTCACCACCGGTTTCAGGGCGGATGGGGAACACTGAAGCTTTCTTT. Protein sequence: CASSPPVSGRMGNTEAFF.

The rearrangement joins TRBV19 to TRBJ1-5; 7 bases map to TRBD1. This CDR3 region has 18 residues. Trimming cost V 3 bases and J 2 bases; bases outside gene matches: 13. Germline loops: CDR1 LNHDA, CDR2 SQIVND (reference sequence). CDR3 residues: CASSIEGGGTAGNQPQHF. The CDR3 DNA is TGTGCCAGTAGTATTGAAGGAGGGGGGACAGCCGGCAATCAGCCCCAGCATTTT.

This clone was detected a few times. The J gene is TRBJ1-1, the V gene TRBV5-1, with TRBD1 as a possible D gene (6 bases). The CDR3 runs 15 residues. CDR1 is SGHRS and CDR2 is YFSETQ in the germline V gene. With 1 base removed from V and 4 bases from J, the gap between germline ends came to 14 bases. The DNA for the CDR3 is TGCGCCAGCAGCTTGTTCGACCAGGGGAGCACTGAAGCTTTCTTT. Translation: CASSLFDQGSTEAFF.

This sequence joins TRBV2 and TRBJ2-5, with 10 bases fitting TRBD1. Per the germline V gene, CDR1 is SNHLY and CDR2 is FYNNEI. This CDR3 is 13 amino acids long. V was clipped by 7 bases and J by 5 bases; unmatched bases: 4. DNA of the CDR3: TGTGCCAGCAAAGGGACAGGGGTTGAGACCCAGTACTTC. Its translation is CASKGTGVETQYF.

This rearrangement joins TRBV19 to TRBJ1-2, with D perhaps matching TRBD1 (5 bases). The CDR3 extends over 15 amino acids. V was clipped by 8 bases and J by 7 bases, with 23 bases between them. CDR1 and CDR2 from the germline V gene are LNHDA and SQIVND (reference sequence). The CDR3 coding sequence is TGTGCCAGTGGGGCGCGGGACCCGCGGAGAGGTGGCTACACCTTC. This encodes CASGARDPRRGGYTF.

The chain combines TRBV7-2 with TRBJ2-3; weak D call: TRBD2 (5 bases). Trimming pared 2 bases from V and 1 base from J, leaving 7 bases between. The CDR3 sequence is 14 residues long. Germline V gene sequence: CDR1 SGHTA, CDR2 FQGNSA. The CDR3 sequence: CASSLSGGTDTQYF. The CDR3, as DNA: TGTGCCAGCAGCTTAAGCGGAGGCACAGATACGCAGTATTTT.

The V call is TRBV5-6, the J call TRBJ1-2; maybe TRBD1 (5 bases). Germline V CDR1 and CDR2: SGHDT, YYEEEE. Trimming removed 2 bases at V and 8 bases at J, with 10 bases between. CDR3 length: 12 residues. This CDR3 is CASSFEDIGYTF. CDR3 in DNA: TGTGCCAGCAGCTTCGAGGACATCGGCTACACCTTC.

The rearrangement joins TRBV18 to TRBJ2-3, with 11 bases that match TRBD2. Per the germline V gene, CDR1 is KGHSH and CDR2 is LQKENI. The CDR3 spans 13 residues. Trimming took 4 bases from V and 14 from J; bases not matched to a gene: 8. CDR3 loop: CASSLTSGVQGYF. The DNA for the CDR3 is TGTGCCAGCTCACTGACTAGCGGGGTCCAGGGGTATTTT.

This rearrangement joins TRBV4-1 to TRBJ2-5, with D possibly matching TRBD1 (5 bases). V was pared by 0 bases and J by 1 base, with 9 bases between. This CDR3 contains 15 residues. Germline V gene sequence: CDR1 MGHRA, CDR2 YSYEKL. The CDR3 reads CASSQDWGSQETQYF. CDR3 coding DNA: TGCGCCAGCAGCCAAGATTGGGGCAGCCAAGAGACCCAGTACTTC.

V usage is TRBV5-1 and J usage is TRBJ2-5; the match to TRBD1 covers 7 bases. The trim removed 4 bases at V and 1 base at J, leaving 4 bases unmatched. Per germline, CDR1 SGHRS and CDR2 YFSETQ. The CDR3 loop spans 14 amino acids. CDR3 in amino acids: CASSPGDSQETQYF. In DNA form, the CDR3 reads TGCGCCAGCAGCCCAGGGGACAGCCAAGAGACCCAGTACTTC.

The chain links TRBV7-9 to TRBJ1-4; D is undetermined. The CDR3 is 13 residues long. Germline V lookup: CDR1 SEHNR, CDR2 FQNEAQ (reference sequence). The V end was cut by 2 bases, the J end by 7 bases, with 8 bases between. Here the CDR3 reads CASSLPPGEKLFF. The CDR3 region has the DNA TGTGCCAGCAGCTTACCGCCCGGTGAAAAACTGTTTTTT.

The chain combines TRBV18 with TRBJ1-5; the D is unclear. The V gene's germline CDR1 is KGHSH and CDR2 LQKENI. This CDR3 spans 14 amino acids. V was pared by 1 base and J by 4 bases, with 8 bases between. The CDR3 nucleotides read TGTGCCAGCTCACCACGATCACAGAATCAGCCCCAGCATTTT. Translated, it gives CASSPRSQNQPQHF.

In this sample, this clone turned up a few times. J is TRBJ1-3 and V is TRBV7-8, with D unresolved. V dropped 4 bases and J dropped 4 bases, with 5 bases sitting between them. The CDR3 sequence is 12 residues long. The germline CDR1 and CDR2 sequences are SGHVS and FQNEAQ. CDR3 DNA: TGTGCCAGCAGCTCGGGGGGAAACACCATATATTTT. Protein: CASSSGGNTIYF.

This clone was recorded only once. The V call is TRBV7-8, the J call TRBJ2-1; D gene unclear. V was trimmed by 5 bases and J by 0 bases, leaving 5 bases between them. The CDR3 covers 13 residues. The germline V gene has CDR1 SGHVS and CDR2 FQNEAQ. CDR3 DNA sequence: TGTGCCAGCAGCCCAGTCTCCTACAATGAGCAGTTCTTC. Translating it yields CASSPVSYNEQFF.

This clone was observed a single time. This sequence joins TRBV7-9 and TRBJ2-1; a possible D gene is TRBD2 (7 bases). CDR1 is SEHNR, CDR2 FQNEAQ, per germline (reference sequence). The CDR3 is 11 residues long. V was clipped by 9 bases and J by 8 bases, with 11 bases between them. CDR3 bases: TGTGCCAGGAGGGGGGGCTATGAGCAGTTCTTC. Translated, it gives CARRGGYEQFF.